This passage covers 18 T cell receptor beta chains from one sample sequenced in a study of T cell responses to AZD1222 COVID-19 vaccine. The protocol was immunoSEQ multiplex PCR, while the TCRdb copy is restricted to in-frame clones and leaves out a portion. The sample yields fewer than 200,000 clones, more than 80% seen once. The sequencing used peripheral blood, collected on day 0 of AZD1222 vaccination. These TCRs come from an adult in good health.

This rearrangement joins TRBV5-5 to TRBJ2-7, with D tentatively TRBD1 (6 bases). V dropped 3 bases and J dropped 3 bases, with 13 bases sitting between them. This CDR3 is 14 amino acids long. Germline CDR1 SGHKS, CDR2 YYEKEE (reference sequence). As DNA, the CDR3 is TGTGCCAGCAGCTCGACAGGTCTGGTCTACGAGCAGTACTTC. It is translated as CASSSTGLVYEQYF.

This chain connects TRBV28 to TRBJ1-2; D call uncertain. Trimming pared 0 bases from V and 2 bases from J, leaving 1 base between. Per the germline V gene, CDR1 is MDHEN and CDR2 is SYDVKM. This CDR3 region has 12 residues. CDR3 DNA sequence: TGTGCCAGCAGTTTATGGAACTATGGCTACACCTTC. It yields the protein CASSLWNYGYTF.

The chain is built from TRBV27 and TRBJ1-4; D is perhaps TRBD1 (5 bases). The germline V and J ends were trimmed by 5 bases and 5 bases, with 18 bases remaining between them. This CDR3 region has 16 residues. The germline gives CDR1 MNHEY, CDR2 SMNVEV (reference sequence). This CDR3 is CASSPVGTARNEKLFF. The CDR3 DNA follows: TGTGCCAGCAGTCCGGTCGGGACCGCGAGGAATGAAAAACTGTTTTTT.

In its sample, this clone was seen a few times. V gene TRBV2 combines with J gene TRBJ1-5; D remains unclear. The germline CDR1 and CDR2 sequences are SNHLY and FYNNEI. CDR3 size: 17 residues. The V and J ends lost 5 bases and 4 bases respectively, with 21 bases between them. The CDR3 DNA reads as TGTGCCAGCAGTCCCCTTCCCATCGGAGGATATAATCAGCCCCAGCATTTT. Translated, it gives CASSPLPIGGYNQPQHF.

About this clone: With a much larger clone just one base away, this may be a read error. The chain couples TRBV7-3 to TRBJ2-2; tentative D call: TRBD2 (5 bases). Trimming shortened V by 0 bases and J by 3 bases, and 5 bases separated the two germline ends. This CDR3 region has 14 residues. The germline gives CDR1 SGHTA, CDR2 FQGTGA. CDR3 sequence: CASSLTSDTGELFF. CDR3 nucleotide sequence: TGTGCCAGCAGCTTAACTAGCGACACCGGGGAGCTGTTTTTT.

The chain recombines TRBV2 with TRBJ2-7, with a tentative D call TRBD2 (5 bases). There are 12 residues in the CDR3. Trimming took off 7 bases at V and 4 bases at J, with 11 bases between the two ends. Germline values: CDR1 SNHLY, CDR2 FYNNEI. In DNA, the CDR3 is TGTGCCAGCAAAGGGCCGGGGTACGAGCAGTACTTC. This encodes CASKGPGYEQYF.

V and J are TRBV30 and TRBJ2-5, with D unresolved. Germline V gene sequence: CDR1 GTSNPN, CDR2 SVGIG (reference sequence). The V gene lost 1 base and the J gene lost 1 base, with 13 bases spanning the gap. The CDR3 consists of 15 residues. Written as DNA, the CDR3 is TGTGCCTGGAGTGAACACCCGGGTCCCCAAGAGACCCAGTACTTC. Translating it yields CAWSEHPGPQETQYF.

This clone was seen ten or more times. The chain employs TRBV5-8 and TRBJ2-7; either TRBD1 or TRBD2 may supply D (5 bases each). Trimming left V 2 bases short and J 6 bases short, with 18 bases between. The CDR3 has 15 residues. Per the germline V gene, CDR1 is SGHTS and CDR2 is YDEGEE. The CDR3 nucleotides are TGTGCCAGCAGCTTAAAAACGGGGCGACCCAGCGAGCAGTACTTC. Protein: CASSLKTGRPSEQYF.

The genes are TRBV4-2 and TRBJ1-3; D not resolved. This CDR3 region has 15 residues. CDR1 is LGHNA and CDR2 is YNFKEQ in the germline V gene. Trimming removed 1 base from V and 3 bases from J, with 10 bases in between. CDR3 amino acids: CASSQGERNGNTIYF. The CDR3 DNA is TGTGCCAGCAGCCAAGGAGAGCGGAATGGAAACACCATATATTTT.

This chain uses TRBV19 with TRBJ1-2, with 10 positions matching TRBD1. Trimming cost V 11 bases and J 4 bases; bases outside gene matches: 7. This CDR3 spans 13 amino acids. From germline, CDR1 is LNHDA and CDR2 SQIVND (reference sequence). The CDR3 DNA follows: TGTGCCGGCTGGGACAGGGGTACCTATGGCTACACCTTC. Translating it yields CAGWDRGTYGYTF.

The chain is built from TRBV11-2 and TRBJ2-7, with 14 bases fitting TRBD2. V trimming: 0 bases; J trimming: 6 bases; junction bases outside the gene matches: 7. In germline, CDR1 is SGHAT, CDR2 FQNNGV. This CDR3 region has 17 residues. The CDR3 loop reads CASSLDPGTSGRGEQYF. The DNA for the CDR3 is TGTGCCAGCAGCTTAGATCCGGGGACTAGCGGGAGAGGCGAGCAGTACTTC.

This chain uses TRBV7-3 with TRBJ1-1; TRBD1 aligns across 7 bases. Germline V gives CDR1 SGHTA, CDR2 FQGTGA. Losses at the gene ends were 5 bases for V and 7 bases for J; bases not matched to a gene: 4. This CDR3 spans 12 amino acids. The CDR3 DNA reads as TGTGCCAGCAGCGGGACAGCAATTGAAGCTTTCTTT. Amino acids: CASSGTAIEAFF.

The rearrangement uses TRBV3-1 (or the pseudogene TRBV3-2) and TRBJ1-3; D is possibly TRBD1 (6 bases). The CDR3 sequence is 14 residues long. V lost 4 bases to trimming and J lost 7 bases, with 14 bases between them. The germline CDR1 and CDR2 sequences are LGHDT and YNNKEL (reference sequence). This CDR3 is CASSLINRVNTIYF. CDR3 nucleotides: TGTGCCAGCAGCCTGATAAACAGGGTGAACACCATATATTTT.

The rearrangement links TRBV3-1 (or the pseudogene TRBV3-2) to TRBJ2-3; D is unresolved. The V end was cut by 1 base, the J end by 2 bases, with 10 bases between. This CDR3 has 15 amino acids. Germline V gene lookup returns CDR1 LGHDT and CDR2 YNNKEL (reference sequence). CDR3 amino acids: CASSQGLVFTDTQYF. The CDR3, as DNA: TGTGCCAGCAGCCAAGGTCTAGTTTTCACAGATACGCAGTATTTT.

The gene calls are TRBV3-1 (or the pseudogene TRBV3-2) and TRBJ2-7; 11 bases are a match to TRBD2. This CDR3 region has 15 residues. The V and J ends lost 3 bases and 4 bases, in that order; junction bases with no gene match: 5. In germline, CDR1 is LGHDT, CDR2 YNNKEL (reference sequence). The CDR3 is CASSHLAGGPYEQYF. CDR3 bases: TGTGCCAGCAGCCACTTAGCGGGGGGGCCGTACGAGCAGTACTTC.

CDR3 sequence reads: CASSSRDRVVYTF. CDR3 bases: TGCGCCAGCAGCTCAAGAGACAGGGTGGTCTACACCTTC. V usage is TRBV5-1 and J usage is TRBJ1-2, with 7 bases matching TRBD1. With V trimmed by 3 bases and J by 10 bases, 9 bases remained unmatched. The CDR3 sequence is 13 residues long. CDR1 is SGHRS, CDR2 YFSETQ, per germline.

This chain uses TRBV19 with TRBJ1-5, with a tentative D call TRBD1 (5 bases). Germline assignment: CDR1 LNHDA and CDR2 SQIVND (reference sequence). The CDR3 covers 13 residues. Trimming took off 4 bases at V and 3 bases at J, with 7 bases between the two ends. The CDR3 DNA reads as TGTGCCAGTAGTAAAGGGGACAATCAGCCCCAGCATTTT. Translating it yields CASSKGDNQPQHF.

The rearrangement links TRBV18 to TRBJ2-5, with D hard to call. Trimming took off 6 bases at V and 2 bases at J, with 13 bases between the two ends. The CDR3 spans 14 residues. Germline loops: CDR1 KGHSH, CDR2 LQKENI. The CDR3 DNA reads TGTGCCAGCTCCGGACCACAGAATCAAGAGACCCAGTACTTC. Translation gives CASSGPQNQETQYF.